What follows are 27 T cell receptor beta chains derived from one specimen sequenced in a study of blood T cell repertoires in COVID-19. Measured with immunoSEQ multiplex PCR; TCRdb has only the in-frame clones, and not every one. This sample has about 150,000 clones, with approximately 90% found just once. Sequenced sample: peripheral blood. The source of these receptors is a man aged 55 to 70 with active or convalescent COVID-19.

This clone has just one count. J is TRBJ2-4 and V is TRBV28; no clear D. The CDR3 sequence is 16 residues long. The ends were cut back, 5 bases at V and 0 bases at J, with 14 bases in the middle. Germline-derived CDR1 and CDR2 are MDHEN and SYDVKM. The CDR3 DNA sequence: TGTGCCAGCAGTCACGTGGATGGAGCAGCCAAAAACATTCAGTACTTC. Its translation: CASSHVDGAAKNIQYF. Combining the CDR3 with reference TRBV28 and TRBJ2-4 gives the whole variable domain DVKVTQSSRYLVKRTGEKVFLECVQDMDHENMFWYRQDPGLGLRLIYFSYDVKMKEKGDIPEGYSVSREKKERFSLILESASTNQTSMYLCASSHVDGAAKNIQYFGAGTRLSVL.

The chain is built from TRBV9 and TRBJ2-5; 11 nucleotides line up with TRBD2. The V gene end was trimmed by 2 bases and the J gene end by 2 bases; junction bases not matched to a gene: 5. The CDR3 loop spans 16 amino acids. Germline lookup yields CDR1 SGDLS and CDR2 YYNGEE. The CDR3 reads CASSVLGTSGQETQYF. The CDR3 region has the DNA TGTGCCAGCAGCGTCCTAGGGACTAGCGGACAAGAGACCCAGTACTTC.

The V call is TRBV28, the J call TRBJ2-3; 10 bases map to TRBD2. J was trimmed by 1 base and V by 7 bases; bases with no gene match: 5. The CDR3 consists of 15 residues. Germline CDR1 and CDR2: MDHEN and SYDVKM. The CDR3 sequence: CASILAGGGTDTQYF. As DNA, the CDR3 is TGTGCCAGCATCTTAGCGGGAGGCGGCACAGATACGCAGTATTTT.

V and J are TRBV30 and TRBJ1-1; D may be TRBD1 (5 bases). From germline, CDR1 is GTSNPN and CDR2 SVGIG (reference sequence). CDR3 length: 11 residues. V was clipped by 2 bases and J by 11 bases, with 12 bases between them. CDR3 nucleotide sequence: TGTGCCTGGAGTTTGAAGGGACTCGCTTTCTTT. It encodes CAWSLKGLAFF.

The chain is built from TRBV11-2 and TRBJ2-1; 15 bases map to TRBD2. With 3 bases clipped from V and 7 bases from J, the junction kept 13 bases outside the gene matches. The CDR3 totals 19 residues. Germline V gene data show CDR1 as SGHAT and CDR2 as FQNNGV. The CDR3 loop is CASSFYVGSGTSGGNEQFF. In DNA form, the CDR3 reads TGTGCCAGCAGCTTTTATGTTGGATCCGGGACTAGCGGGGGGAATGAGCAGTTCTTC.

The chain has TRBV7-9 and TRBJ2-7, with 10 bases lining up with TRBD1. The CDR3 runs to 15 residues. V lost 5 bases and J lost 2; bases outside the gene matches: 6. The germline V gene has CDR1 SEHNR and CDR2 FQNEAQ (reference sequence). The CDR3 DNA reads TGTGCCAGCAGCCACCGGGACAGGGGCCCCTACGAGCAGTACTTC. Its protein product is CASSHRDRGPYEQYF.

The chain couples TRBV15 to TRBJ2-7, with 7 bases identical to TRBD2. The CDR3 totals 13 residues. J was trimmed by 3 bases and V by 3 bases; bases with no gene match: 2. Germline values: CDR1 LNHNV, CDR2 YYDKDF (reference sequence). This CDR3 reads CATSSGRVYEQYF. The CDR3 region has the DNA TGTGCCACCAGCAGTGGGAGGGTCTACGAGCAGTACTTC.

The rearrangement joins TRBV3-1 (or the pseudogene TRBV3-2) to TRBJ1-6, with D possibly TRBD1 on 5 matching bases. V was pared by 1 base and J by 9 bases, with 16 bases between. From germline, CDR1 is LGHDT and CDR2 YNNKEL (reference sequence). The CDR3 length is 16 residues. In nucleotides, the CDR3 is TGTGCCAGCAGCCAAGTGGCCTCCAGGGCCCGTTCACCCCTCCACTTT. Encoded protein: CASSQVASRARSPLHF.

The chain carries TRBV5-5 and TRBJ2-1; 7 bases are shared with TRBD1. The ends lost 5 bases at V and 8 bases at J; junction bases unmatched: 13. Germline V gives CDR1 SGHKS, CDR2 YYEKEE (reference sequence). The CDR3 is 15 residues long. This chain's CDR3 is CASRREQGEWDEQFF. CDR3 in DNA: TGTGCCAGCAGGAGGGAGCAGGGGGAGTGGGATGAGCAGTTCTTC.

This chain uses TRBV15 with TRBJ1-5, with D perhaps matching TRBD1 (6 bases). Trimming shortened V by 2 bases and J by 5 bases, and 16 bases separated the two germline ends. This CDR3 contains 16 residues. Germline V CDR1 and CDR2: LNHNV, YYDKDF (reference sequence). The CDR3 is CATSRSGTNRDQPQHF. The CDR3 nucleotides are TGTGCCACCAGCAGATCCGGGACAAACAGAGATCAGCCCCAGCATTTT. Together with reference TRBV15 and TRBJ1-5, the CDR3 gives the full variable domain: DAMVIQNPRYQVTQFGKPVTLSCSQTLNHNVMYWYQQKSSQAPKLLFHYYDKDFNNEADTPDNFQSRRPNTSFCFLDIRSPGLGDTAMYLCATSRSGTNRDQPQHFGDGTRLSIL.

The V gene is TRBV2, the J gene TRBJ1-5, with a weak D call TRBD1 (6 bases). V was cut by 4 bases and J by 4 bases, with 8 bases left in between. This CDR3 is 13 amino acids long. Germline CDR1 and CDR2: SNHLY and FYNNEI. CDR3 in amino acids: CASSGQANQPQHF. The DNA of the CDR3 is TGTGCCAGCAGTGGACAGGCGAATCAGCCCCAGCATTTT.

This clone appeared once. The rearrangement joins TRBV28 to TRBJ1-1, with TRBD1 as a possible D gene (6 bases). Germline CDR1 reads MDHEN; CDR2 reads SYDVKM. V was shortened by 7 bases and J by 0 bases, with 15 bases between the two germline ends. This CDR3 contains 15 residues. CDR3 region: CASTTGGALNTEAFF. CDR3 bases: TGTGCCAGCACCACTGGGGGGGCTCTGAACACTGAAGCTTTCTTT.

The chain couples TRBV18 to TRBJ1-5; D unresolved. CDR1 and CDR2 from the germline V gene are KGHSH and LQKENI. Trimming took 1 base from V and 0 from J, leaving 10 bases between them. CDR3 length equals 16 residues. The chain's CDR3 is CASSPRRNYSNQPQHF. CDR3 DNA sequence: TGTGCCAGCTCACCACGGCGGAATTATAGCAATCAGCCCCAGCATTTT.

The genes are TRBV30 and TRBJ1-1; no definite D call. The germline V and J ends were trimmed by 1 base and 1 base, with 4 bases remaining between them. Germline CDR1 GTSNPN, CDR2 SVGIG (reference sequence). The CDR3 covers 12 residues. Written as DNA, the CDR3 is TGTGCCTGGAGTGCGGGGAACACTGAAGCTTTCTTT. Translated, it gives CAWSAGNTEAFF.

This chain uses TRBV10-3 with TRBJ2-7, with a possible D match to TRBD2 (7 bases). V lost 3 bases and J lost 7, with 19 bases in between. The CDR3 has 15 residues. Germline CDR1 and CDR2: ENHRY and SYGVKD. The chain's CDR3 is CAISDGGALPREQYF. The DNA of the CDR3 is TGTGCCATCAGTGATGGGGGGGCGCTTCCTCGAGAGCAGTACTTC.

The V and J genes are TRBV11-2 and TRBJ2-7, with D possibly TRBD2 on 6 matching bases. The CDR3 runs 14 residues. CDR1 SGHAT and CDR2 FQNNGV come from the germline V gene. Trimming shortened V by 6 bases and J by 5 bases, and 17 bases separated the two germline ends. This chain's CDR3 is CASRTAGGQNEQYF. CDR3 coding DNA: TGTGCCAGCAGAACAGCCGGGGGTCAGAACGAGCAGTACTTC.

This clone was counted once. This chain joins TRBV6-2 or TRBV6-3 and TRBJ1-2; TRBD1 matches 7 bases. The CDR3 length is 13 residues. In germline, CDR1 is MNHEY, CDR2 SVGEGT. The V and J ends lost 4 bases and 4 bases, in that order; junction bases with no gene match: 3. The CDR3 is CASSWGQTYGYTF. DNA of the CDR3: TGTGCCAGCAGTTGGGGACAGACCTATGGCTACACCTTC.

The rearrangement joins TRBV11-3 to TRBJ1-5; D is perhaps TRBD1 (6 bases). The V end lost 0 bases, the J end lost 0 bases, and 15 bases lay between the germline ends. Germline lookup yields CDR1 SGHNT and CDR2 YENEEA. This CDR3 contains 18 residues. Here the CDR3 DNA reads TGTGCCAGCAGCTTAGATTTCCCGGGGGGCCATAGCAATCAGCCCCAGCATTTT. Encoded protein: CASSLDFPGGHSNQPQHF.

This clone showed up many times. The chain recombines TRBV4-2 with TRBJ2-7, with 9 bases lining up with TRBD2. This CDR3 is 17 amino acids long. J lost 2 bases, V lost 0 bases, and 8 bases had no gene match. The germline V gene has CDR1 LGHNA and CDR2 YNFKEQ. The CDR3 loop is CASSQENSGGDPYEQYF. The CDR3 region has the DNA TGTGCCAGCAGCCAAGAAAATAGCGGGGGCGACCCCTACGAGCAGTACTTC.

The gene calls are TRBV2 and TRBJ1-5; possibly TRBD1 for D (5 bases). Trimming removed 0 bases at V and 6 bases at J, with 9 bases between. CDR3 size: 14 residues. CDR1 and CDR2 from the germline V gene are SNHLY and FYNNEI. The CDR3 reads CASSEASGVQPQHF. The CDR3 DNA reads TGTGCCAGCAGTGAAGCTTCGGGGGTTCAGCCCCAGCATTTT.

The chain employs TRBV27 and TRBJ1-1; 7 bases align to TRBD1. The germline gives CDR1 MNHEY, CDR2 SMNVEV (reference sequence). The ends lost 5 bases at V and 1 base at J; junction bases unmatched: 7. This CDR3 has 15 residues. CDR3 region: CASSPRQGGNTEAFF. Here the CDR3 DNA reads TGTGCCAGCAGTCCGAGACAGGGAGGGAACACTGAAGCTTTCTTT.

This clone has a single count. This sequence joins TRBV19 and TRBJ2-1; 9 bases line up with TRBD1. V was clipped by 9 bases and J by 5 bases; unmatched bases: 5. Germline V lookup: CDR1 LNHDA, CDR2 SQIVND (reference sequence). The CDR3 has 13 residues. The CDR3 is CASTDRGHNEQFF. In nucleotides, the CDR3 is TGTGCCAGCACGGACAGGGGTCACAATGAGCAGTTCTTC.

The chain joins TRBV29-1 to TRBJ1-1; D is uncertain. The V and J ends lost 1 base and 0 bases respectively, with 6 bases between them. The CDR3 runs 13 residues. The germline V gene encodes CDR1 SQVTM and CDR2 ANQGSEA. CDR3 amino acids: CSVEATLNTEAFF. The CDR3 coding sequence is TGCAGCGTTGAAGCCACATTGAACACTGAAGCTTTCTTT.

CDR3 in DNA: TGTGCCACCAGCGCGCGGCGGGAGACCCAGTACTTC. Translating gives CATSARRETQYF. The chain couples TRBV15 to TRBJ2-5; D call uncertain. Germline V gene sequence: CDR1 LNHNV, CDR2 YYDKDF (reference sequence). Trimming cost V 5 bases and J 5 bases, with 9 bases left between them. CDR3 size: 12 residues.

The CDR3 nucleotides are TGCAGTGCTTCCCGGGTCGAGCAGTTCTTC. This translates into CSASRVEQFF. V gene TRBV20-1 combines with J gene TRBJ2-1; D uncertain. This CDR3 is 10 amino acids long. The V gene's germline CDR1 is DFQATT and CDR2 SNEGSKA (reference sequence). V was cut by 5 bases and J by 10 bases, with 9 bases left in between.

The CDR3 loop is CASSLVSGRWETQYF. The DNA of the CDR3 is TGTGCCAGCAGCTTAGTAAGCGGGAGATGGGAGACCCAGTACTTC. This chain uses TRBV7-9 with TRBJ2-5; TRBD2 aligns across 8 bases. Germline V lookup: CDR1 SEHNR, CDR2 FQNEAQ (reference sequence). This CDR3 contains 15 residues. Trimming at V came to 1 base and at J to 5 bases, leaving 6 bases not matched to a gene.

The chain uses TRBV4-1 and TRBJ1-4; TRBD1 is a possible D gene (5 bases). This CDR3 spans 15 amino acids. The V end was cut by 0 bases, the J end by 8 bases, with 13 bases between. Germline CDR1 and CDR2: MGHRA and YSYEKL. CDR3 DNA: TGCGCCAGCAGCCAAGATGCACAGGCGGACGAAAAACTGTTTTTT. It encodes CASSQDAQADEKLFF.